The sequence of this T cell receptor beta chain was determined in a study of T cell repertoires in cytomegalovirus infection. On the study more broadly: An indication of both CMV infection and matching HLA type came from public TCR beta signatures.

TCRdb reprocessed the reads with MiXCR, giving one entry per CDR3 protein. The table records around 180,000 distinct CDR3 sequences, roughly 27% of them present only once. This clonotype came up a few times. The antigen is not known. Trimming cost V 7 bases and J 6 bases, with 13 bases left between them. The CDR3 contains 12 residues. Germline CDR1 and CDR2: MDHEN and SYDVKM. Study findings and constraints: Cumulative public TCR beta family frequency identified CMV carriers with the relevant HLA.

Sequencing used PBMCs. The clonotype comes from a human donor in good health (CMV status not recorded). Some clones in this sample may be carry-over from other donors' samples. The genes are TRBV28 and TRBJ2-7, with D tentatively TRBD2 (6 bases). CDR3 amino acids: CASNLRRGEQYF. The DNA of the CDR3 is TGTGCCAGCAATCTAAGGAGGGGCGAGCAGTACTTC.